A selection of T cell receptor beta chains follows, all from one sample in a study of T cell responses to AZD1222 COVID-19 vaccine. TCRdb keeps only in-frame clones here, not all; method: immunoSEQ multiplex PCR. The sample gives 70,000 to 95,000 clones, approximately 90% of which show up once; roughly 2.4% is in the top ten. The starting material was peripheral blood, obtained 28 days after the second AZD1222 dose. The source is an adult who received the AZD1222 COVID-19 vaccine. CDR3s include the opening cysteine and the closing phenylalanine or tryptophan. A D gene is named only where the DNA matches it firmly. Rows may omit the clone size; those that give it use once, few, many or a size class.

TGCGCCAGCAGCCAACTCAGGGGCACCTACGAGCAGTACTTC	CASSQLRGTYEQYF	TRBV4-3	TRBJ2-7	NA	NA
TGCGCCAGCAGGGGGTGGGAGACTAATGAAAAACTGTTTTTT	CASRGWETNEKLFF	TRBV5-1	TRBJ1-4	NA	NA
TGTGCCAGCAGTTACTCCAGCGGGAGGGCCGTTAATGAGCAGTTCTTC	CASSYSSGRAVNEQFF	TRBV6-5	TRBJ2-1	once	TRBD2
TGTGCCAGCAGTTACGGTCCTATGGGCAATCAGCCCCAGCATTTT	CASSYGPMGNQPQHF	TRBV6-5	TRBJ1-5	NA	NA
TGCGCCAGCAGTGAGTCGCGGGGGGGCTACAATGAGCAGTTCTTC	CASSESRGGYNEQFF	TRBV10-1	TRBJ2-1	NA	TRBD2
TGTGCCTGGAGTGTACTCGGGGATGGCTACACCTTC	CAWSVLGDGYTF	TRBV30	TRBJ1-2	few	NA
TGTGCCAGCAGTATTGCAGGGTTCACCGGGGAGCTGTTTTTT	CASSIAGFTGELFF	TRBV5-6	TRBJ2-2	NA	NA
TGTGCCACCAGTGGTGACAGGCCCTCTGAAGCTTTCTTT	CATSGDRPSEAFF	TRBV24-1	TRBJ1-1	once	NA
TGTGCCAGCAGTCCTACGCCCGGAAACACCATATATTTT	CASSPTPGNTIYF	TRBV27	TRBJ1-3	NA	NA
TGCGCCAGCAACGGAGGGGCCAGTAATGAAAAACTGTTTTTT	CASNGGASNEKLFF	TRBV5-1	TRBJ1-4	NA	NA
TGTGCCAGCAGCCAGGGGAGGAACTATGGCTACACCTTC	CASSQGRNYGYTF	TRBV3-1/TRBV3-2	TRBJ1-2	NA	NA
TGTGCCAGCTCCCCACAGGGTATATGGGGGCTTTCCTACGAGCAGTACTTC	CASSPQGIWGLSYEQYF	TRBV7-8	TRBJ2-7	NA	NA
TGTGCCAGCAGTTTATCCCAGGGGGCGGAGACCCAGTACTTC	CASSLSQGAETQYF	TRBV27	TRBJ2-5	NA	TRBD1
TGCGCCAGCAGCTTGGGACCCCCCACCGACACTGAAGCTTTCTTT	CASSLGPPTDTEAFF	TRBV4-1	TRBJ1-1	once	NA
TGTGCCAGCAGCTTAGCGAGTTCCGGACTCTACGAGCAGTACTTC	CASSLASSGLYEQYF	TRBV7-8	TRBJ2-7	NA	NA
TGTGCCAGCAGTGAATGGGACAGTCCCTACGAGCAGTACTTC	CASSEWDSPYEQYF	TRBV27	TRBJ2-7	NA	TRBD1
TGTGCCAGCACCATGGCGGGAAACACCATATATTTT	CASTMAGNTIYF	TRBV12-3/TRBV12-4	TRBJ1-3	NA	NA
TGTGCCAGCAGCGCGGGACTAGCGGGGGGGATGCTGTTTTTT	CASSAGLAGGMLFF	TRBV7-9	TRBJ2-2	NA	TRBD2
TGTGCCAGCAGTTGGAGACAGTCGAACTATGGCTACACCTTC	CASSWRQSNYGYTF	TRBV27	TRBJ1-2	NA	NA
TGTGCCTGGACGTCTGCGGGAAACATTCAGTACTTC	CAWTSAGNIQYF	TRBV30	TRBJ2-4	NA	NA
TGTGCCAGCAGCCCCGTGGACAGGTCAGAAAATTCACCCCTCCACTTT	CASSPVDRSENSPLHF	TRBV4-2	TRBJ1-6	NA	TRBD1
TGTGCCAGCAGCGTGTACAGGGGGTCGGTAAAAAAAGAGACCCAGTACTTC	CASSVYRGSVKKETQYF	TRBV12-1	TRBJ2-5	NA	NA
TGTGCTAGTGGTTTGATCACAAGGGACACTGAAGCTTTCTTT	CASGLITRDTEAFF	TRBV12-5	TRBJ1-1	NA	NA
TGCAGTGCTAGTAGCGGCTACAATGAGCAGTTCTTC	CSASSGYNEQFF	TRBV20-1	TRBJ2-1	NA	NA
TGTGCCAGCAGTTACTCAGCTAGCGGCCAAGAGACCCAGTACTTC	CASSYSASGQETQYF	TRBV6-2/TRBV6-3	TRBJ2-5	few	TRBD2
TGTGCCAGCAGTTACGGGGGGCGAGCGAACACCGGGGAGCTGTTTTTT	CASSYGGRANTGELFF	TRBV6-5	TRBJ2-2	NA	NA
TGTGCCAGCAGCTTTGTTAATTCACCCCTCCACTTT	CASSFVNSPLHF	TRBV7-9	TRBJ1-6	NA	NA
TGTGCCAGCAGCCGCCGGGAGCTTGAAGCTTTCTTT	CASSRRELEAFF	TRBV5-6	TRBJ1-1	NA	NA
TGCGCCAGCAGCCATGCTGGGACAGGGGGCCTCTATGGCTACACCTTC	CASSHAGTGGLYGYTF	TRBV4-3	TRBJ1-2	NA	TRBD1
TGTGCCATCAGTACAGACAGGGGAGGAAATCAGCCCCAGCATTTT	CAISTDRGGNQPQHF	TRBV10-3	TRBJ1-5	NA	TRBD1
TGTGCCAGCAGCTTTTCAGGGAACTATGGCTACACCTTC	CASSFSGNYGYTF	TRBV5-5	TRBJ1-2	NA	NA
TGTGCCACCGCAACTACGACCTGGGAGACCCAGTACTTC	CATATTTWETQYF	TRBV2	TRBJ2-5	once	NA
TGTGCCAGCAGTTCTCTAGCGGGATTGGTCTACAATGAGCAGTTCTTC	CASSSLAGLVYNEQFF	TRBV7-2	TRBJ2-1	NA	TRBD2
TGCGCCAGCAGCTCCGGGACCTTCAGAGGGGACGGGGAGCTGTTTTTT	CASSSGTFRGDGELFF	TRBV5-1	TRBJ2-2	NA	NA
TGTGCCAGCAGCGCGACAGGGATCACCGGGGAGCTGTTTTTT	CASSATGITGELFF	TRBV9	TRBJ2-2	NA	TRBD1
TGTGCCAGCAGTGAAGCCATACAGGGACTCGGCGAGACCCAGTACTTC	CASSEAIQGLGETQYF	TRBV2	TRBJ2-5	once	NA
TGTGCCAGCAGCTTGGTACGCGCGGGCTACACCTTC	CASSLVRAGYTF	TRBV5-8	TRBJ1-2	NA	NA
TGTGCCAGCAGCTCCGGGGACAGTCGCGGCTCTGGGGCCAACGTCCTGACTTTC	CASSSGDSRGSGANVLTF	TRBV5-8	TRBJ2-6	NA	TRBD1
TGTGCCAGCCAAATTCAGGGGGCTTTTGGCTACACCTTC	CASQIQGAFGYTF	TRBV28	TRBJ1-2	NA	TRBD1
TGTGCCAGTAGTATGGGTGGGAAGAGCTACGAGCAGTACTTC	CASSMGGKSYEQYF	TRBV19	TRBJ2-7	NA	NA
TGTGCCAGTAGTATAGAAACAGGACCTCTCTATCAGCCCCAGCATTTT	CASSIETGPLYQPQHF	TRBV19	TRBJ1-5	NA	NA
TGTGCCAGCAGTGAACGTCCTGGACGACAGCAGTTCTTC	CASSERPGRQQFF	TRBV25-1	TRBJ2-1	NA	NA
TGTGCCTGGAGTGTTTCGGCTGGGACCCAGTACTTC	CAWSVSAGTQYF	TRBV30	TRBJ2-5	NA	NA
TGTGCCAGCAGCTTGGGACCTAGGGGCTACACCTTC	CASSLGPRGYTF	TRBV7-9	TRBJ1-2	NA	NA